Following are 31 T cell receptor beta chains from one sample sequenced in a study of patients and donors after allogeneic stem cell transplantation. TCRdb re-analysed the RT-PCR reads in MiXCR, keeping a single row per CDR3 protein. The sample contains 920,000 or so distinct CDR3 sequences, roughly 18% of which appear only once. The material sequenced was blood, either unsorted or a sorted T cell fraction (not recorded which). These receptors were collected from a human donor who was either an allogeneic HSCT recipient or a stem cell or donor lymphocyte infusion donor (not recorded which). It is not recorded whose cells these are; they may come from a transplant donor.

For the CDR3, the DNA is TGTGCCAGCAGCTTACGTCGGAGCGGGGGGAGCTCCTACGAGCAGTACTTC. This sequence encodes CASSLRRSGGSSYEQYF. The chain carries TRBV13 and TRBJ2-7, with 9 bases aligning to TRBD2. The V segment lost 2 bases and the J segment 0 bases; nucleotides outside the gene matches: 8. CDR3 length equals 17 residues. Germline CDR1 PRHDT, CDR2 FYEKMQ (reference sequence).

This clonotype was seen a few times. This chain uses TRBV7-2 with TRBJ1-1, with TRBD1 matching over 9 bases. CDR1 is SGHTA and CDR2 is FQGNSA in the germline V gene. V trimming: 3 bases; J trimming: 1 base; junction bases outside the gene matches: 3. The CDR3 is 15 amino acids. The CDR3 loop is CASSLGQGGNTEAFF. The DNA for the CDR3 is TGTGCCAGCAGCTTGGGACAGGGCGGGAACACTGAAGCTTTCTTT.

The chain joins TRBV7-3 to TRBJ2-3; TRBD2 matches 8 bases. CDR3 length equals 17 residues. V shed 1 base, J shed 1 base, and the junction held 7 bases outside the gene matches. Germline V gene data show CDR1 as SGHTA and CDR2 as FQGTGA. The CDR3 coding sequence is TGTGCCAGCAGCTTAAGAGCGGGGGCGGAGCGCACAGATACGCAGTATTTT. It specifies CASSLRAGAERTDTQYF.

This sequence joins TRBV24-1 and TRBJ1-3; TRBD1 agrees at 7 bases. Germline loops: CDR1 KGHDR, CDR2 SFDVKD. There are 15 residues in the CDR3. The trim removed 4 bases at V and 6 bases at J, leaving 8 bases unmatched. The chain's CDR3 is CATSDSQGGINTIYF. The CDR3 DNA reads TGTGCCACCAGTGACTCCCAGGGGGGGATAAACACCATATATTTT.

This clonotype was counted at least ten times. The CDR3 spells CASSPGLGYTF. CDR3 nucleotides: TGTGCCAGCAGTCCTGGACTTGGCTACACCTTC. The chain has TRBV12-3 or TRBV12-4 and TRBJ1-2; D uncertain. The germline V and J ends were trimmed by 5 bases and 7 bases, with 8 bases remaining between them. The CDR3 consists of 11 residues.

The table lists this clonotype with a few counts. The V call is TRBV12-3 or TRBV12-4, the J call TRBJ2-7; 7 bases line up with TRBD2. Germline trimming cut 3 bases from V and 6 bases from J; bases unmatched to any gene: 8. The CDR3 has 14 amino acids. The CDR3 loop is CASSLGGSLSEQYF. The CDR3 nucleotides are TGTGCCAGCAGTTTGGGCGGGAGTTTGAGCGAGCAGTACTTC.

V usage is TRBV9 and J usage is TRBJ2-7; 12 bases match TRBD2. Germline loops: CDR1 SGDLS, CDR2 YYNGEE. The V and J ends lost 4 bases and 2 bases, in that order; junction bases with no gene match: 10. The CDR3 runs to 17 residues. The CDR3 is CASSSGTSGHRTYEQYF. The DNA for the CDR3 is TGTGCCAGCAGCTCCGGGACTAGCGGGCACCGGACCTACGAGCAGTACTTC.

The chain uses TRBV4-1 and TRBJ2-4; D is unclear. Germline V lookup: CDR1 MGHRA, CDR2 YSYEKL. V was trimmed by 4 bases and J by 12 bases, leaving 19 bases between them. The CDR3 extends over 14 amino acids. The CDR3 region has the DNA TGCGCCAGCAGCCCCCTGTATGCCAGAGAGACTCAGTACTTC. Encoded protein: CASSPLYARETQYF.

This chain connects TRBV7-9 to TRBJ2-6, with TRBD1 matching 9 bases. Germline lookup yields CDR1 SEHNR and CDR2 FQNEAQ (reference sequence). This CDR3 comprises 17 residues. Unmatched junction bases numbered 4, after V lost 3 bases and J lost 1 base. CDR3 coding DNA: TGTGCCAGCAGCTTCCAGACAGGGGGTTCTGGGGCCAACGTCCTGACTTTC. It translates to CASSFQTGGSGANVLTF.

V usage is TRBV12-3 or TRBV12-4 and J usage is TRBJ1-2; tentative D call: TRBD1 (6 bases). V shed 6 bases and J shed 4 bases, with 21 bases lying between them. The CDR3 sequence is 16 residues long. The CDR3 here is CASSPNLGGLIYGYTF. The CDR3 DNA reads TGTGCCAGCAGCCCCAATCTCGGGGGGCTTATCTATGGCTACACCTTC.

The sample holds one count of this clonotype. The chain uses TRBV4-1 and TRBJ2-1, with 10 bases matching TRBD1. The ends lost 1 base at V and 14 bases at J; junction bases unmatched: 20. The CDR3 totals 18 residues. The germline V gene encodes CDR1 MGHRA and CDR2 YSYEKL. CDR3 loop: CASSQVHIPGQGPLLKFF. Here the CDR3 DNA reads TGCGCCAGCAGCCAAGTCCATATTCCGGGACAGGGGCCACTTTTGAAGTTCTTC.

The chain employs TRBV15 and TRBJ2-1, with D uncertain. The CDR3 is 12 residues long. CDR1 is LNHNV and CDR2 is YYDKDF in the germline V gene (reference sequence). Trimming shortened V by 1 base and J by 12 bases, and 10 bases separated the two germline ends. The CDR3 coding sequence is TGTGCCACCAGCAGAGTGGGGTGGGGGCAGTTCTTC. Amino acid sequence: CATSRVGWGQFF.

The CDR3 DNA is TGTGCCAGCAGCCCCGGGGATGCAACTAATGAAAAACTGTTTTTT. As protein: CASSPGDATNEKLFF. The rearrangement uses TRBV7-2 and TRBJ1-4; no clear D. From germline, CDR1 is SGHTA and CDR2 FQGNSA. The CDR3 is made up of 15 amino acids. V lost 5 bases and J 0 bases, leaving 10 bases between the germline ends.

The V and J genes are TRBV27 and TRBJ1-4, with D possibly TRBD1 on 5 matching bases. Trimming took 11 bases from V and 4 from J, leaving 20 bases between them. CDR1 is MNHEY, CDR2 SMNVEV, per germline (reference sequence). CDR3 length: 15 amino acids. CDR3 DNA: TGTGCCCCCAATGAGGACGGGACCTTTAATGAAAAACTGTTTTTT. This translates into CAPNEDGTFNEKLFF.

This clonotype occurred many times. This chain joins TRBV7-7 and TRBJ2-3; weak D call: TRBD2 (5 bases). Trimming shortened V by 5 bases and J by 1 base, and 7 bases separated the two germline ends. The length of the CDR3 is 13 residues. Germline-derived CDR1 and CDR2 are SSHAT and FNYEAQ (reference sequence). CDR3 protein: CASSGSRTDTQYF. The CDR3 DNA sequence: TGTGCCAGCAGCGGGAGTCGCACAGATACGCAGTATTTT. The entire variable domain, with the rest obtained from reference TRBV7-7 and TRBJ2-3, is as follows: GAGVSQSPRYKVTKRGQDVTLRCDPISSHATLYWYQQALGQGPEFLTYFNYEAQPDKSGLPSDRFSAERPEGSISTLTIQRTEQRDSAMYRCASSGSRTDTQYFGPGTRLTVL.

The table lists this clonotype with a few counts. The chain uses TRBV2 and TRBJ1-1; 9 nucleotides align to TRBD1. This CDR3 comprises 17 residues. The germline gives CDR1 SNHLY, CDR2 FYNNEI. The V segment lost 4 bases and the J segment 4 bases; nucleotides outside the gene matches: 13. The CDR3: CASSGPTGGWSSTEAFF. CDR3 DNA sequence: TGTGCCAGCAGTGGACCCACAGGGGGCTGGTCGAGCACTGAAGCTTTCTTT.

The V and J genes are TRBV6-1 and TRBJ2-1; D unresolved. The CDR3 sequence is 13 residues long. The V end was cut by 11 bases, the J end by 4 bases, with 15 bases between. Germline V gene lookup returns CDR1 MNHNS and CDR2 SASEGT. The CDR3: CAAHGGSYNEQFF. For the CDR3, the DNA is TGTGCCGCGCACGGCGGCTCGTACAATGAGCAGTTCTTC.

This clonotype was found a few times. This chain links TRBV3-1 with TRBJ1-2; perhaps TRBD1 as D (6 bases). Trimming took 4 bases from V and 7 from J, leaving 13 bases between them. Germline loops: CDR1 LGHDT, CDR2 YNNKEL (reference sequence). The CDR3 spans 13 residues. The CDR3, as DNA: TGTGCCAGCAGCCGTACAGGGTCTCGTGGCTACACCTTC. Translation: CASSRTGSRGYTF.

The V gene is TRBV9, the J gene TRBJ1-5; D not resolved. Germline V gene data show CDR1 as SGDLS and CDR2 as YYNGEE. The CDR3 extends over 14 amino acids. V was trimmed by 0 bases and J by 4 bases, leaving 8 bases between them. This CDR3 is CASSVGDWNQPQHF. CDR3 bases: TGTGCCAGCAGCGTAGGGGATTGGAATCAGCCCCAGCATTTT.

There are a few counts of this clonotype. The gene calls are TRBV6-5 and TRBJ2-7; TRBD1 matches at 7 bases. J gave up 3 bases and V 3 bases, and 5 bases lay outside the gene matches. CDR1 is MNHEY, CDR2 SVGAGI, per germline. The CDR3 has 14 amino acids. The CDR3 DNA follows: TGTGCCAGCAGTTATCGGGACAGCTTCTACGAGCAGTACTTC. Translation gives CASSYRDSFYEQYF.

The J gene is TRBJ2-3, the V gene TRBV20-1, with 9 nucleotides matching TRBD2. CDR3 length: 17 amino acids. CDR1 DFQATT and CDR2 SNEGSKA come from the germline V gene (reference sequence). Trimming took 7 bases from V and 4 from J; bases not matched to a gene: 18. The CDR3 here is CSVPPPGAGGLADTQYF. As DNA, the CDR3 is TGCAGTGTCCCACCCCCTGGGGCGGGGGGGCTAGCAGATACGCAGTATTTT.

The gene calls are TRBV15 and TRBJ2-1; D unresolved. The V and J ends lost 5 bases and 8 bases respectively, with 16 bases between them. This CDR3 has 14 amino acids. CDR1 LNHNV and CDR2 YYDKDF come from the germline V gene (reference sequence). The CDR3 region is CATSPRVEKDEQFF. The CDR3 bases are TGTGCCACCAGCCCCCGTGTGGAGAAGGATGAGCAGTTCTTC.

The gene calls are TRBV20-1 and TRBJ1-1; D is undetermined. This CDR3 has 10 residues. Between the trimmed V and J ends, which lost 3 bases and 5 bases, there was a span of 4 bases. Germline V gene lookup returns CDR1 DFQATT and CDR2 SNEGSKA (reference sequence). The CDR3 nucleotides read TGCAGTGCTAGGAGGACTGAAGCTTTCTTT. Encoded protein: CSARRTEAFF.

The rearrangement uses TRBV28 and TRBJ1-5, with 9 bases that match TRBD1. Germline V gene lookup returns CDR1 MDHEN and CDR2 SYDVKM. This CDR3 has 20 amino acids. V lost 5 bases to trimming and J lost 3 bases; unmatched junction nucleotides: 20. The CDR3 DNA reads as TGTGCCAGCAGTCTTCTAAAAATCATCTCCGGGACAGGGCTCAATCAGCCCCAGCATTTT. Protein sequence: CASSLLKIISGTGLNQPQHF. Full variable domain (outside the CDR3, taken from reference TRBV28 and TRBJ1-5): DVKVTQSSRYLVKRTGEKVFLECVQDMDHENMFWYRQDPGLGLRLIYFSYDVKMKEKGDIPEGYSVSREKKERFSLILESASTNQTSMYLCASSLLKIISGTGLNQPQHFGDGTRLSIL.

This clonotype was detected many times. The rearrangement links TRBV29-1 to TRBJ2-7; TRBD1 is a possible D gene (5 bases). This CDR3 region has 13 residues. Germline CDR1 is SQVTM and CDR2 is ANQGSEA. Trimming removed 1 base at V and 3 bases at J, with 10 bases between. CDR3: CSVEVGHNYEQYF. Written as DNA, the CDR3 is TGCAGCGTTGAAGTGGGGCACAACTACGAGCAGTACTTC.

This clonotype has more than one count but fewer than ten. The chain uses TRBV5-1 and TRBJ2-5, with D possibly called TRBD1 or TRBD2 (6 bases each). The V end lost 4 bases, the J end lost 3 bases, and 13 bases lay between the germline ends. The germline CDR1 and CDR2 sequences are SGHRS and YFSETQ. The CDR3 runs 14 residues. CDR3 DNA sequence: TGCGCCAGCAGCGGCGGGACAAGGGAAGAGACCCAGTACTTC. This codes for CASSGGTREETQYF.

The sample holds a few counts of this clonotype. The chain links TRBV6-5 to TRBJ1-1; TRBD1 matches at 9 bases. Germline V CDR1 and CDR2: MNHEY, SVGAGI. The CDR3 is 13 amino acids. The V gene end was trimmed by 4 bases and the J gene end by 10 bases; junction bases not matched to a gene: 7. Here the CDR3 reads CASSLGQGIGAFF. CDR3 bases: TGTGCCAGCAGTTTAGGACAGGGGATTGGAGCTTTCTTT.

This clonotype has at least ten counts. The gene calls are TRBV10-3 and TRBJ2-7, with D hard to call. Trimming stripped 6 bases from V and 4 bases from J, with 13 bases between. Germline V gene sequence: CDR1 ENHRY, CDR2 SYGVKD. There are 13 residues in the CDR3. The CDR3 region is CAIRDVGRYEQYF. The CDR3 nucleotides read TGTGCCATCAGGGACGTCGGAAGATACGAGCAGTACTTC.

The chain uses TRBV24-1 and TRBJ1-2; 8 nucleotides align to TRBD1. The CDR3 length is 14 residues. Trimming took 9 bases from V and 7 from J; bases not matched to a gene: 12. Germline V gives CDR1 KGHDR, CDR2 SFDVKD. The CDR3 spells CATSSPGTGGGYTF. In nucleotides, the CDR3 is TGTGCCACCTCCTCACCCGGGACAGGTGGTGGCTACACCTTC.

This chain connects TRBV6-1 to TRBJ1-1; no definite D call. This CDR3 is 12 amino acids long. The germline CDR1 and CDR2 sequences are MNHNS and SASEGT. With 1 base removed from V and 0 bases from J, the gap between germline ends came to 0 bases. The CDR3 nucleotides read TGTGCCAGCAGTGAAGTGAACACTGAAGCTTTCTTT. Its translation is CASSEVNTEAFF.

This clonotype was found many times. The V call is TRBV4-3, the J call TRBJ2-7, with TRBD2 matching 12 bases. J was trimmed by 4 bases and V by 4 bases; bases with no gene match: 5. The CDR3 is 15 amino acids. The germline V gene has CDR1 LGHNA and CDR2 YSLEER. The CDR3 is CASSRGTSGLYEQYF. CDR3 DNA: TGCGCCAGCAGCCGAGGGACTAGCGGGTTGTACGAGCAGTACTTC.